The rows below give T cell receptor beta chains drawn from one sample of a study of identical twins. A single record per CDR3 protein comes from TCRdb applying MiXCR to the 5' RACE reads. Counted here are around 1.7 million distinct CDR3 sequences, around 33% occurring once; the ten biggest clones make up about 0.27%. The sequencing input was cord blood. These receptors came from a newborn girl in good health. Both conserved end residues are part of each CDR3. Fields, in order: D gene, clone size, J gene, V gene, CDR3 protein, CDR3 DNA. The D gene is left open where the match is weak. Rows may omit the clone size; those that give it use once, few, many or a size class.

d_call: NA
clone_size: many
j_call: TRBJ2-1
v_call: TRBV12-3/TRBV12-4
cdr3_aa: CASSLAGVSLYNEQFF
cdr3_nt: TGTGCCAGCAGTTTAGCGGGAGTCTCCTTGTACAATGAGCAGTTCTTC

d_call: TRBD2
clone_size: NA
j_call: TRBJ2-1
v_call: TRBV24-1
cdr3_aa: CATSDSMTSGGNEQFF
cdr3_nt: TGTGCCACCAGTGATTCGATGACTAGCGGGGGAAATGAGCAGTTCTTC

d_call: TRBD1
clone_size: few
j_call: TRBJ2-5
v_call: TRBV6-6
cdr3_aa: CASSLGQGTQTQYF
cdr3_nt: TGTGCCAGCAGTTTAGGACAGGGGACACAGACCCAGTACTTC

d_call: NA
clone_size: NA
j_call: TRBJ2-1
v_call: TRBV27
cdr3_aa: CASSFRLFNEQFF
cdr3_nt: TGTGCCAGCAGTTTTCGGCTTTTCAATGAGCAGTTCTTC

d_call: TRBD2
clone_size: NA
j_call: TRBJ2-2
v_call: TRBV27
cdr3_aa: CASSLPSGGSNTGELFF
cdr3_nt: TGTGCCAGCAGTTTACCCAGCGGGGGATCGAACACCGGGGAGCTGTTTTTT

d_call: TRBD2
clone_size: many
j_call: TRBJ2-1
v_call: TRBV5-1
cdr3_aa: CASSLVTSGYNEQFF
cdr3_nt: TGCGCCAGCAGCTTGGTTACTAGCGGGTACAATGAGCAGTTCTTC

d_call: NA
clone_size: NA
j_call: TRBJ2-1
v_call: TRBV3-1
cdr3_aa: CASSRPLYNERFF
cdr3_nt: TGTGCCAGCAGCCGACCCTTATACAATGAGCGGTTCTTC

d_call: NA
clone_size: few
j_call: TRBJ1-1
v_call: TRBV20-1
cdr3_aa: CSARKDPHTEAFF
cdr3_nt: TGCAGTGCTAGGAAGGACCCTCACACTGAAGCTTTCTTT

d_call: NA
clone_size: NA
j_call: TRBJ1-5
v_call: TRBV12-3/TRBV12-4
cdr3_aa: CASSFESNGGQPQHF
cdr3_nt: TGTGCCAGCAGTTTCGAGAGTAATGGCGGTCAGCCCCAGCATTTT

d_call: TRBD1
clone_size: NA
j_call: TRBJ1-5
v_call: TRBV6-6
cdr3_aa: CASSYGTENQPQHF
cdr3_nt: TGTGCCAGCAGTTATGGGACAGAAAATCAGCCCCAGCATTTT

d_call: TRBD2
clone_size: few
j_call: TRBJ2-5
v_call: TRBV7-9
cdr3_aa: CASSKPLLREGSETQYF
cdr3_nt: TGTGCCAGCAGCAAACCGTTGTTGCGGGAGGGGAGTGAGACCCAGTACTTC

d_call: TRBD2
clone_size: NA
j_call: TRBJ2-2
v_call: TRBV19
cdr3_aa: CASSVTSGSQTGELFF
cdr3_nt: TGTGCCAGTAGCGTAACTAGCGGGAGTCAAACCGGGGAGCTGTTTTTT